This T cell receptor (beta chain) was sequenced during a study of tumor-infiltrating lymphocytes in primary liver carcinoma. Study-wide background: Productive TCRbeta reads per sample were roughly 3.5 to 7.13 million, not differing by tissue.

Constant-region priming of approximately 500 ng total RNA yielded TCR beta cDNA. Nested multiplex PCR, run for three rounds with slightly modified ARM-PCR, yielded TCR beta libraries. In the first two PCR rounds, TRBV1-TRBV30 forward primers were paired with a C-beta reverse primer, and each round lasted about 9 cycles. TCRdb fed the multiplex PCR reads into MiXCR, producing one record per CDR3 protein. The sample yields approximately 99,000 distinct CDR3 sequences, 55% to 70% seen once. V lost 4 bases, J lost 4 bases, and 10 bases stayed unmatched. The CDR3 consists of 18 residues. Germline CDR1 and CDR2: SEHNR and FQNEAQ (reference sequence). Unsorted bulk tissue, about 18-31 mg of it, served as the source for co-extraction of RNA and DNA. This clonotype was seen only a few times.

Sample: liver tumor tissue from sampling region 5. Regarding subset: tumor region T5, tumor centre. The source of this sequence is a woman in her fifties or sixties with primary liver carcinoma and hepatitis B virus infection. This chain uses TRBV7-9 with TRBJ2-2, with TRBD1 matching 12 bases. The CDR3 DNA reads TGTGCCAGCAGCTCCCCAGGGACAGGGGGCCTAATCACCGGGGAGCTGTTTTTT. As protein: CASSSPGTGGLITGELFF.